This T cell receptor (beta chain) is drawn from a study of blood T cell repertoires in COVID-19. About the research overall: Both acute and convalescent COVID-19 samples were obtained from the United States, Italy and Spain. The analysed material was cDNA or gDNA that came from T cells, B-cell-depleted T cells, or PBMCs.

J lost 4 bases, V lost 4 bases, and 7 bases had no gene match. The germline CDR1 and CDR2 sequences are SGHDN and FVKESK. CDR3 length: 14 residues. Profiled with immunoSEQ multiplex PCR; TCRdb holds only in-frame clones, not every one. The sample comprises 130,000 to 150,000 clones, around 87% of which are singletons, and about 9.4% rests with the top ten. V and J are TRBV14 and TRBJ2-7; 7 bases fit TRBD2. The receptor was isolated from a woman aged 50 to 60 with active or convalescent COVID-19. The source material was peripheral blood. The CDR3 loop is CASSPQRDRYEQYF. The CDR3 nucleotides are TGTGCCAGCAGCCCCCAGCGGGATCGATACGAGCAGTACTTC.